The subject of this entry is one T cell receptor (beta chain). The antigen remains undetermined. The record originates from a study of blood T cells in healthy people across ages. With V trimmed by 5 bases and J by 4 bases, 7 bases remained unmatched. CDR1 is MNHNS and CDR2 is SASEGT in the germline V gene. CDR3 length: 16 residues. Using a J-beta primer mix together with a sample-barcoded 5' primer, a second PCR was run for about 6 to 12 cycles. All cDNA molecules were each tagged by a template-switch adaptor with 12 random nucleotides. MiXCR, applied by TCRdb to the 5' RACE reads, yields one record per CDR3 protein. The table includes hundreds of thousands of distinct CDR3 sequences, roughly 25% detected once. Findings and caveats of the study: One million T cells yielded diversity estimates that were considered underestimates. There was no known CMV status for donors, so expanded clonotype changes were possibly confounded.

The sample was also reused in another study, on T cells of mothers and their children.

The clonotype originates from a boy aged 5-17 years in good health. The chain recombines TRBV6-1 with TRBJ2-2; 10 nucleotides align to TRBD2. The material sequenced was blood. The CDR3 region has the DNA TGTGCCAGCAGTAAAAGGACTAGCGGAGTCACCGGGGAGCTGTTTTTT. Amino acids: CASSKRTSGVTGELFF.